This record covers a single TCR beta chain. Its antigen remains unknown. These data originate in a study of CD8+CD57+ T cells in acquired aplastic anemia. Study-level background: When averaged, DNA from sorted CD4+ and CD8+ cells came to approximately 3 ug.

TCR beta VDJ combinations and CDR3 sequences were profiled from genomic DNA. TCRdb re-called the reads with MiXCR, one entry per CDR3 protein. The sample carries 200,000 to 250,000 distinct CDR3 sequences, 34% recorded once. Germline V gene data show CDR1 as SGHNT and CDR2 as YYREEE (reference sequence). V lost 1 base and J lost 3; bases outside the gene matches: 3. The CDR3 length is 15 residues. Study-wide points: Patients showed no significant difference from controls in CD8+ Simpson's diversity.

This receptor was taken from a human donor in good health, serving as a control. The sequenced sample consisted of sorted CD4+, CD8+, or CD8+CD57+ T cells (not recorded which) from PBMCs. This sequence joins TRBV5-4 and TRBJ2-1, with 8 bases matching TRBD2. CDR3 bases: TGTGCCAGCAGCTTGTCAGGGACTAGCTACAATGAGCAGTTCTTC. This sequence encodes CASSLSGTSYNEQFF.